This T cell receptor (beta chain) was profiled in a study of T cells expressing NK-cell markers. Study information: CD3+CD56+NKG2C+, CD3+CD56+NKG2C- and CD3+CD56-NKG2C+ T cells, once sorted, supplied the TCR beta repertoires. In the group of eight sequenced donors, seven were HCMV-seropositive and one was seronegative. Points from the study as a whole: These clonotypes additionally ranked first within the CD3+CD56-NKG2C+ fraction of several donors. Roughly 6 donors showed dominant NKG2C+ clonotypes comprising roughly 1.0-7.0% of their CD8+ T cells.

Note on this clonotype: Its antigen is as yet unknown.

This CDR3 is built from 15 residues. Germline V gives CDR1 MGHRA, CDR2 YSYEKL. TCRdb reprocessed the 5' RACE reads and reports one entry per CDR3 protein, with no DNA. The sample totals about 150,000 distinct CDR3 sequences. This TCR came from a woman aged 45-59 years in good health. The sequenced sample was blood T cells: a sorted CD56 or NKG2C T cell subset, CD4+ or CD8+ T cells, or bulk PBMC T cells (not recorded which). The rearrangement uses TRBV4-1 and TRBJ2-2. This CDR3 reads CASSRTSYATGELFF.